The 5 T cell receptor beta chains listed next were all sequenced from one sample in a study of cytomegalovirus exposure and HLA in healthy donors. PCR involved 60 Vbeta and 13 Jbeta primers. Only in-frame clones appear in the TCRdb table, and some are missing; sequencing was by immunoSEQ multiplex PCR. Of 170,000 or so clones in the sample, 78% were seen once. Sequencing input: PBMCs. The source is a woman aged 45-65 years in good health and CMV-seropositive.

This rearrangement joins TRBV4-2 to TRBJ2-7, with 7 nucleotides matching TRBD2. V gave up 5 bases and J gave up 1 base; unmatched junction bases: 2. The CDR3 totals 13 residues. The germline V gene has CDR1 LGHNA and CDR2 YNFKEQ. CDR3 DNA: TGTGCCAGCAGCTCTAGCGGTTCCTACGAGCAGTACTTC. This gives the protein CASSSSGSYEQYF.

This clone appeared a single time. The V and J genes are TRBV7-2 and TRBJ1-2, with D perhaps TRBD1 (6 bases). The germline V and J ends were trimmed by 0 bases and 5 bases, with 13 bases remaining between them. The length of the CDR3 is 15 residues. The germline V gene has CDR1 SGHTA and CDR2 FQGNSA. DNA of the CDR3: TGTGCCAGCAGCTTAGCAAGCCCAGGGGAATATGGCTACACCTTC. It is translated as CASSLASPGEYGYTF. The full variable domain, with the rest looked up from reference TRBV7-2 and TRBJ1-2, is GAGVSQSPSNKVTEKGKDVELRCDPISGHTALYWYRQSLGQGLEFLIYFQGNSAPDKSGLPSDRFSAERTGGSVSTLTIQRTQQEDSAVYLCASSLASPGEYGYTFGSGTRLTVV.

The CDR3 DNA reads TGTGCCAGCAGCTTGAGACTAGCGGTTAGCACAGATACGCAGTATTTT. Translated, it gives CASSLRLAVSTDTQYF. The chain employs TRBV7-2 and TRBJ2-3; TRBD2 matches 9 bases. With V trimmed by 3 bases and J by 0 bases, 4 bases remained unmatched. Germline lookup yields CDR1 SGHTA and CDR2 FQGNSA. The CDR3 extends over 16 amino acids.

The J gene is TRBJ2-1, the V gene TRBV9, with 11 bases aligning to TRBD2. The germline gives CDR1 SGDLS, CDR2 YYNGEE. Trimming cost V 0 bases and J 9 bases; bases outside gene matches: 5. CDR3 length equals 15 residues. CDR3 loop: CASSVGLAGGGEQFF. The CDR3 nucleotides read TGTGCCAGCAGCGTAGGCCTAGCGGGAGGAGGTGAGCAGTTCTTC.

The rearrangement links TRBV5-1 to TRBJ1-5, with a weak D call TRBD1 (5 bases). V was clipped by 0 bases and J by 6 bases, with 13 bases between them. Germline values: CDR1 SGHRS, CDR2 YFSETQ. The CDR3 has 15 amino acids. This chain's CDR3 is CASSLDQAQGQPQHF. The CDR3 nucleotides read TGCGCCAGCAGCTTGGATCAGGCCCAGGGTCAGCCCCAGCATTTT.